These T cell receptor beta chains were read from a single sample in a study of blood T cells in healthy people across ages. TCRdb reprocessed the 5' RACE reads with MiXCR, giving one entry per CDR3 protein. The profile shows 1,300,000 or so distinct CDR3 sequences, 59% of them singletons. Specimen: blood. The receptor source for this set is a man aged 18 to 29 in good health. Each CDR3 is given with its conserved first and last residue. Each record gives: D gene, V gene, CDR3 length, J gene, clone size, CDR3 protein, CDR3 DNA. A D gene is named only where the DNA matches it firmly. Not all rows give a size; the values are once, few, many and, for expanded clones, a class.

d_call: -; v_call: TRBV18; cdr3_length: 14; j_call: TRBJ1-4; clone_size: -; cdr3_aa: CATRTAATNEKLFF; cdr3_nt: TGTGCCACCCGGACGGCCGCAACTAATGAAAAACTGTTTTTT
d_call: -; v_call: TRBV15; cdr3_length: 17; j_call: TRBJ2-2; clone_size: -; cdr3_aa: CATSRDLVLGVTGELFF; cdr3_nt: TGTGCCACCAGCAGAGATCTTGTTTTGGGGGTTACCGGGGAGCTGTTTTTT
d_call: -; v_call: TRBV20-1; cdr3_length: 14; j_call: TRBJ2-3; clone_size: -; cdr3_aa: CSARVTGITDTQYF; cdr3_nt: TGCAGTGCTAGAGTCACGGGGATCACAGATACGCAGTATTTT
d_call: -; v_call: TRBV5-1; cdr3_length: 15; j_call: TRBJ1-1; clone_size: -; cdr3_aa: CASSPPAPGNTEAFF; cdr3_nt: TGCGCCAGCAGCCCGCCCGCCCCCGGGAACACTGAAGCTTTCTTT
d_call: -; v_call: TRBV20-1; cdr3_length: 11; j_call: TRBJ2-5; clone_size: -; cdr3_aa: CSVPPEETQYF; cdr3_nt: TGCAGTGTCCCCCCCGAAGAGACCCAGTACTTC
d_call: -; v_call: TRBV20-1; cdr3_length: 12; j_call: TRBJ2-7; clone_size: few; cdr3_aa: CSARGRSSEQYF; cdr3_nt: TGCAGTGCTAGAGGGAGAAGTAGCGAGCAGTACTTC
d_call: TRBD2; v_call: TRBV12-3/TRBV12-4; cdr3_length: 15; j_call: TRBJ2-5; clone_size: -; cdr3_aa: CASSPEGRAEETQYF; cdr3_nt: TGTGCCAGCAGTCCCGAGGGGAGGGCGGAAGAGACCCAGTACTTC
d_call: TRBD2; v_call: TRBV20-1; cdr3_length: 16; j_call: TRBJ2-7; clone_size: few; cdr3_aa: CSASGVTGTSGYEQYF; cdr3_nt: TGCAGTGCTAGCGGAGTAACCGGGACTAGCGGCTACGAGCAGTACTTC
d_call: TRBD2; v_call: TRBV20-1; cdr3_length: 16; j_call: TRBJ2-1; clone_size: -; cdr3_aa: CSARALAGSSYNEQFF; cdr3_nt: TGCAGTGCTAGAGCTCTAGCGGGAAGCTCCTACAATGAGCAGTTCTTC
d_call: TRBD1; v_call: TRBV7-2; cdr3_length: 16; j_call: TRBJ2-3; clone_size: few; cdr3_aa: CASSLVGQGGTDTQYF; cdr3_nt: TGTGCCAGCAGCTTAGTTGGACAGGGCGGCACAGATACGCAGTATTTT
d_call: -; v_call: TRBV6-6; cdr3_length: 15; j_call: TRBJ1-5; clone_size: -; cdr3_aa: CASSTTVLGNQPQHF; cdr3_nt: TGTGCCAGCAGTACTACAGTATTGGGGAATCAGCCCCAGCATTTT
d_call: -; v_call: TRBV20-1; cdr3_length: 14; j_call: TRBJ2-1; clone_size: -; cdr3_aa: CSASPGTIGDEQFF; cdr3_nt: TGCAGTGCTAGTCCAGGGACCATCGGGGATGAGCAGTTCTTC
d_call: TRBD1; v_call: TRBV6-1; cdr3_length: 15; j_call: TRBJ2-7; clone_size: -; cdr3_aa: CASSEAWDRANGQYF; cdr3_nt: TGTGCCAGCAGTGAAGCTTGGGACAGGGCCAACGGGCAGTACTTC
d_call: -; v_call: TRBV12-3/TRBV12-4; cdr3_length: 15; j_call: TRBJ1-5; clone_size: -; cdr3_aa: CASSRKIHSNQPQHF; cdr3_nt: TGTGCCAGCAGCCGAAAGATTCATAGCAATCAGCCCCAGCATTTT
d_call: -; v_call: TRBV7-2; cdr3_length: 14; j_call: TRBJ1-2; clone_size: -; cdr3_aa: CASSLQGGPHGYTF; cdr3_nt: TGTGCCAGCAGCCTTCAAGGGGGTCCCCACGGCTACACCTTC
d_call: TRBD1; v_call: TRBV4-1; cdr3_length: 16; j_call: TRBJ1-1; clone_size: few; cdr3_aa: CASSQGGRDRNTEAFF; cdr3_nt: TGCGCCAGCAGCCAGGGGGGCCGGGACAGGAACACTGAAGCTTTCTTT
d_call: -; v_call: TRBV10-2; cdr3_length: 14; j_call: TRBJ2-2; clone_size: -; cdr3_aa: CAAEGGANTGELFF; cdr3_nt: TGCGCCGCCGAGGGGGGCGCGAACACCGGGGAGCTGTTTTTT
d_call: TRBD1; v_call: TRBV7-9; cdr3_length: 14; j_call: TRBJ1-2; clone_size: once; cdr3_aa: CASSFDRGTYGYTF; cdr3_nt: TGTGCCAGCAGCTTCGACAGGGGGACCTATGGCTACACCTTC
d_call: -; v_call: TRBV28; cdr3_length: 13; j_call: TRBJ2-7; clone_size: -; cdr3_aa: CASSFRLGGEQYF; cdr3_nt: TGTGCCAGCAGTTTCCGTTTAGGAGGCGAGCAGTACTTC
d_call: TRBD2; v_call: TRBV14; cdr3_length: 14; j_call: TRBJ2-1; clone_size: once; cdr3_aa: CASSYGLEHNEQFF; cdr3_nt: TGTGCCAGCAGCTACGGACTAGAACACAATGAGCAGTTCTTC
d_call: -; v_call: TRBV20-1; cdr3_length: 15; j_call: TRBJ1-2; clone_size: few; cdr3_aa: CSARMGPGGSYGYTF; cdr3_nt: TGCAGTGCTAGAATGGGACCGGGTGGTAGCTATGGCTACACCTTC
d_call: TRBD2; v_call: TRBV3-1; cdr3_length: 16; j_call: TRBJ2-5; clone_size: few; cdr3_aa: CASSQDGSGRGETQYF; cdr3_nt: TGTGCCAGCAGCCAAGATGGTAGCGGGAGGGGAGAGACCCAGTACTTC
d_call: TRBD2; v_call: TRBV28; cdr3_length: 20; j_call: TRBJ2-3; clone_size: -; cdr3_aa: CASSKLSGLAGPLSTDTQYF; cdr3_nt: TGTGCCAGCAGCAAACTATCGGGACTAGCGGGACCACTAAGCACAGATACCCAGTATTTT
d_call: -; v_call: TRBV6-9; cdr3_length: 11; j_call: TRBJ2-7; clone_size: -; cdr3_aa: CASNSDAEQYF; cdr3_nt: TGTGCCAGCAACTCGGATGCCGAGCAGTACTTC
d_call: TRBD1; v_call: TRBV7-9; cdr3_length: 15; j_call: TRBJ2-7; clone_size: -; cdr3_aa: CASSIPGQGFHEQYF; cdr3_nt: TGTGCCAGCAGCATCCCGGGACAGGGATTCCACGAGCAGTACTTC
d_call: -; v_call: TRBV5-5; cdr3_length: 15; j_call: TRBJ2-1; clone_size: -; cdr3_aa: CASSLDLANYNEQFF; cdr3_nt: TGTGCCAGCAGCTTGGATCTAGCGAACTACAATGAGCAGTTCTTC
d_call: -; v_call: TRBV12-3/TRBV12-4; cdr3_length: 16; j_call: TRBJ1-2; clone_size: -; cdr3_aa: CASSTAAGELSYGYTF; cdr3_nt: TGTGCCAGCAGTACGGCCGCCGGGGAATTGAGCTATGGCTACACCTTC
d_call: TRBD2; v_call: TRBV7-2; cdr3_length: 15; j_call: TRBJ2-7; clone_size: few; cdr3_aa: CASSLVGLGNYEQYF; cdr3_nt: TGTGCCAGCAGCTTAGTGGGACTAGGGAACTACGAGCAGTACTTC
d_call: TRBD2; v_call: TRBV6-6; cdr3_length: 17; j_call: TRBJ2-3; clone_size: -; cdr3_aa: CASRTTSGIVRTDTQYF; cdr3_nt: TGTGCCAGCAGGACGACTAGCGGGATTGTTCGAACAGATACGCAGTATTTT
d_call: TRBD2; v_call: TRBV24-1; cdr3_length: 16; j_call: TRBJ2-3; clone_size: -; cdr3_aa: CATSDHPGEGRDTQYF; cdr3_nt: TGTGCCACCAGTGATCACCCCGGGGAGGGGAGGGATACGCAGTATTTT
d_call: TRBD1; v_call: TRBV29-1; cdr3_length: 13; j_call: TRBJ2-5; clone_size: few; cdr3_aa: CSVEGQGDQTQYF; cdr3_nt: TGCAGCGTTGAGGGACAGGGGGACCAGACCCAGTACTTC
d_call: TRBD2; v_call: TRBV27; cdr3_length: 15; j_call: TRBJ2-1; clone_size: -; cdr3_aa: CASRLAGDLYNEQFF; cdr3_nt: TGTGCCAGCAGACTAGCGGGAGACCTCTACAATGAGCAGTTCTTC
d_call: -; v_call: TRBV6-5; cdr3_length: 13; j_call: TRBJ1-5; clone_size: -; cdr3_aa: CASSRTAGQPQHF; cdr3_nt: TGTGCCAGTTCTAGGACAGCAGGACAGCCCCAGCATTTT
d_call: -; v_call: TRBV27; cdr3_length: 15; j_call: TRBJ2-1; clone_size: once; cdr3_aa: CASSFRDTSYNEQFF; cdr3_nt: TGTGCCAGCAGTTTCCGGGACACCTCCTACAATGAGCAGTTCTTC
d_call: TRBD1; v_call: TRBV27; cdr3_length: 16; j_call: TRBJ2-2; clone_size: -; cdr3_aa: CASSFLGQGGFGELFF; cdr3_nt: TGTGCCAGCAGTTTCCTCGGACAGGGGGGCTTCGGGGAGCTGTTTTTC
d_call: -; v_call: TRBV29-1; cdr3_length: 11; j_call: TRBJ2-1; clone_size: few; cdr3_aa: CSADRGDEQFF; cdr3_nt: TGCAGCGCCGATCGGGGAGATGAGCAGTTCTTC
d_call: -; v_call: TRBV10-1; cdr3_length: 14; j_call: TRBJ2-5; clone_size: -; cdr3_aa: CASSVLGLGETQYF; cdr3_nt: TGCGCCAGCAGCGTTTTGGGTCTCGGCGAGACCCAGTACTTC
d_call: TRBD1; v_call: TRBV20-1; cdr3_length: 16; j_call: TRBJ2-2; clone_size: -; cdr3_aa: CSARDNRGRVYGELFF; cdr3_nt: TGCAGTGCTAGAGACAACAGGGGGCGCGTCTACGGGGAGCTGTTTTTT
d_call: TRBD1; v_call: TRBV18; cdr3_length: 17; j_call: TRBJ1-1; clone_size: -; cdr3_aa: CASSLGQGLILGAEAFF; cdr3_nt: TGTGCCAGCTCTCTTGGACAGGGCCTCATACTAGGCGCTGAAGCTTTCTTT
d_call: -; v_call: TRBV4-2; cdr3_length: 16; j_call: TRBJ2-4; clone_size: -; cdr3_aa: CASSQERALAKNIQYF; cdr3_nt: TGTGCCAGCAGCCAAGAGAGGGCCCTAGCCAAAAACATTCAGTACTTC
d_call: -; v_call: TRBV6-6; cdr3_length: 13; j_call: TRBJ1-2; clone_size: -; cdr3_aa: CASITSPGKGYTF; cdr3_nt: TGTGCCAGCATCACCTCTCCAGGGAAGGGCTACACCTTC
d_call: -; v_call: TRBV4-2; cdr3_length: 16; j_call: TRBJ2-7; clone_size: -; cdr3_aa: CASSQPSPVGAGEQYF; cdr3_nt: TGTGCCAGCAGCCAACCCTCGCCAGTCGGGGCCGGCGAGCAGTACTTC
d_call: -; v_call: TRBV2; cdr3_length: 16; j_call: TRBJ1-4; clone_size: -; cdr3_aa: CASSLTLTGTHEKLFF; cdr3_nt: TGTGCCAGCAGCCTTACTTTGACAGGAACCCACGAAAAACTGTTTTTT
d_call: TRBD2; v_call: TRBV6-2/TRBV6-3; cdr3_length: 16; j_call: TRBJ2-1; clone_size: -; cdr3_aa: CASSYASGGPIREQFF; cdr3_nt: TGTGCCAGCAGTTACGCTAGCGGGGGCCCCATTAGGGAGCAGTTCTTC
d_call: TRBD1; v_call: TRBV7-9; cdr3_length: 13; j_call: TRBJ1-2; clone_size: few; cdr3_aa: CASSLAGGDGYTF; cdr3_nt: TGTGCCAGCAGCTTAGCAGGGGGCGATGGCTACACCTTC
d_call: -; v_call: TRBV29-1; cdr3_length: 13; j_call: TRBJ2-1; clone_size: -; cdr3_aa: CSVDGQMYNEQFF; cdr3_nt: TGCAGCGTTGACGGACAGATGTACAATGAGCAGTTCTTC
d_call: TRBD2; v_call: TRBV10-2; cdr3_length: 17; j_call: TRBJ2-4; clone_size: -; cdr3_aa: CASSEGASGSAKNIQYF; cdr3_nt: TGCGCCAGCAGTGAGGGCGCTAGCGGGAGCGCCAAAAACATTCAGTACTTC